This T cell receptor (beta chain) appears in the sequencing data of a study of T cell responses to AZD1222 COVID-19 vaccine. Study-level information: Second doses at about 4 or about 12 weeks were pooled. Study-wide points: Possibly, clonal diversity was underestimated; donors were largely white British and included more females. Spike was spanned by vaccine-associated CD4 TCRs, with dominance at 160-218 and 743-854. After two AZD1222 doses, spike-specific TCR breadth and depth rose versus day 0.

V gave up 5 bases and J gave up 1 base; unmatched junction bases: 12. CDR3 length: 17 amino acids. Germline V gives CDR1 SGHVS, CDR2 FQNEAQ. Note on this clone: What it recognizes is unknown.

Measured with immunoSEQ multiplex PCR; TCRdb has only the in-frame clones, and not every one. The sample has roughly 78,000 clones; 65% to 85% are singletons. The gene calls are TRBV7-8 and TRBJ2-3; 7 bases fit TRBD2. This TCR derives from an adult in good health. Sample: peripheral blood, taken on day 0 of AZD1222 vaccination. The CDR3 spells CASSTRGGSLGTDTQYF. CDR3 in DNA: TGTGCCAGCAGCACCCGGGGCGGGAGTCTTGGCACAGATACGCAGTATTTT.